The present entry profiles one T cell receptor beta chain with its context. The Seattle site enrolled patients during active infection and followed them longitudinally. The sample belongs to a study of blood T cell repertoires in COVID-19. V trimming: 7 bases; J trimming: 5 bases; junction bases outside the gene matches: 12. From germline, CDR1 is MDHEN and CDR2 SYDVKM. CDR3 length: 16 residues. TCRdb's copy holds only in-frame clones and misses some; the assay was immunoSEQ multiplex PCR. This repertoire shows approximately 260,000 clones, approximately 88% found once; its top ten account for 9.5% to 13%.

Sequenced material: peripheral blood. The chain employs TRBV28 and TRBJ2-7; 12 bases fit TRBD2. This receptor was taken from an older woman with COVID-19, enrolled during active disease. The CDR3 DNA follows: TGTGCCAGCACATACCCGGGACTAGCGGGTGGCAACGAGCAGTACTTC. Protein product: CASTYPGLAGGNEQYF.